Reported below is one TCR beta chain. The specificity of this receptor is unknown. Base qualities are not at hand, and no much larger clone is one base apart. The High Capacity cDNA Reverse Transcription Kit was used to reverse transcribe all of the isolated RNA, meaning that expressed TCRB transcripts were what got sequenced. Naive, central memory and regulatory T cell samples underwent deep immunoSEQ sequencing, averaging around 3.7 million total reads per sample. After sorted cells were lysed in RLT buffer, RNA was extracted with DNase-treated RNeasy Micro or Mini kits, with the choice depending on cell number. Each cell subset was processed separately to prevent cross-contamination, with patient and healthy donor samples processed together. TCRB sequences were amplified from cDNA with the immunoSEQ multiplex PCR, producing 87-bp fragments spanning the CDR3 region. The amplicons were sequenced using the Illumina HiSeq platform. Concerning the study's data processing: Synthetic template baselines were used to correct PCR bias computationally, reads within Hamming distance 2 were collapsed, and singletons that could not be merged were discarded. Reads were aligned against IMGT to assign V, D and J genes, CDR3 length and insertions or deletions at six rearrangement sites. Within each subset, clonotype counts were normalized to sorted cell number, and only after that were true diversity and Gini coefficients computed with the tcR R package. The overlap coefficient, calculated on TCRB nucleotide sequences, was used to quantify repertoire sharing. As a proxy for the pre-selection repertoire, out-of-frame TCRB sequences from naive cells were analyzed. TCRdb took over this immuneACCESS table, retaining in-frame rearrangements with V and J assigned. Such tables are incomplete; in checked studies, under half of the missing clones stem from an unresolved V gene, and the remainder is unexplained. V, J and clone size derive from that table, while D and trimming were established from the DNA sequence. The sample data list about 360,000 clones, and about 12% of these were observed just once. Clones ranked in the top ten supply about 0.018% of the sample.

From the cysteine up to the phenylalanine, the CDR3 has a length of 14 residues. Of all the DNA, just the CDR3 is kept, 42 bases in frame from base 1. The germline V gene yields SGHTA for CDR1 and FQGNSA for CDR2. V loses 1 base of germline sequence and J loses 4 bases, and the interval between the two ends is 10 bases. Each donor gave one peripheral blood draw, averaging about 100 mL, which was collected into heparinised tubes. A BD FACSAria II was used to sort naive, central memory, regulatory and stem cell-like memory CD4+ T cells with a panel that included CD45RO, CCR7, CD25, CD127, CD95 and CD27. All sorted populations exceeded 95% purity. PBMCs were isolated immediately by Lymphoprep density gradient centrifugation and stained directly without culture. So that batch effects would be minimized, each experiment stained and sorted samples in pairs, pairing one healthy donor with one patient. The sample belongs to a study of beta chain features in type 1 diabetes (dated by TCRdb to between 2018 and 2020). As for the study more broadly: Mean age, gender distribution, total cell number and subset yield were not different between patients and healthy donors. Across all samples, around 99 million sorted cells were examined, and cell number per subset correlated strongly with RNA yield. The study compared TCRB repertoires of sorted circulating CD4+ T cell subsets between recently diagnosed type 1 diabetes patients and matched healthy donors. Whereas all 30 or so donors provided naive and central memory subsets, regulatory and stem cell-like memory subsets were isolated from just 8 patients and about eight healthy donors.

Overall results and qualifications from the work: In all four CD4+ subsets, TCRB CDR3 length was moderately but significantly shorter in type 1 diabetes patients. Naive, central memory and regulatory TCRB repertoires appeared to be more similar among patients than among healthy donors. Fewer insertions and more nucleotide deletions at VDJ recombination sites were observed in patients with type 1 diabetes, implying thymic rearrangement abnormalities. Sequencing cDNA rather than genomic DNA could over-represent highly expressing activated cells, although activation and CD3 levels did not differ between groups. Shorter templates might have been favored by PCR, but patient and control samples were amplified and corrected together, so both groups would have been affected equally by any skew. Because small numbers of individuals were included in the HLA sub-analyses, any influence of HLA type on TCRB rearrangement was left unresolved.

Source material: naive CD4+ T cells from blood. The cell subset or site label of this sample denotes: true naive CD4+ T cells. Rearrangement joined TRBV7-2 to TRBJ2-5, with the D gene uncertain. The receptor was isolated from a young man in good health. The CDR3 reads CASSLVRFGETQYF. The nucleotides read TGTGCCAGCAGCTTAGTTCGGTTCGGAGAGACCCAGTACTTC.